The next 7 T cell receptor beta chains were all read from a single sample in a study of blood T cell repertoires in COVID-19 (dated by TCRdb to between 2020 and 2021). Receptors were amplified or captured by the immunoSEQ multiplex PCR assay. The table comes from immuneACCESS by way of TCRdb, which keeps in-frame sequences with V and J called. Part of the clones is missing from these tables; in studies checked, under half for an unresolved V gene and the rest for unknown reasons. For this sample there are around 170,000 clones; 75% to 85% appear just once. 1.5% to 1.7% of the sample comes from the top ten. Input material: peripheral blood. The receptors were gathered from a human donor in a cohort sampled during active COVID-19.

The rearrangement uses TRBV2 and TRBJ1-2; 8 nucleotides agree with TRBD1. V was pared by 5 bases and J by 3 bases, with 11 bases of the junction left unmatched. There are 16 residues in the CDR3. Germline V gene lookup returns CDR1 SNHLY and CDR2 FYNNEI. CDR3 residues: CASSRGEGQDYYGYTF. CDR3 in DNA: TGTGCCAGCAGTAGAGGGGAGGGACAGGATTACTATGGCTACACCTTC.

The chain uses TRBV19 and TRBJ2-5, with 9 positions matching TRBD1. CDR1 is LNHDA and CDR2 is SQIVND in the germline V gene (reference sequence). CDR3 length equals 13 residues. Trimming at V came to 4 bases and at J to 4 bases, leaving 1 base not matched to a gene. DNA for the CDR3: TGTGCCAGTAGTACGACAGGGGGAGAGACCCAGTACTTC. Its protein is CASSTTGGETQYF.

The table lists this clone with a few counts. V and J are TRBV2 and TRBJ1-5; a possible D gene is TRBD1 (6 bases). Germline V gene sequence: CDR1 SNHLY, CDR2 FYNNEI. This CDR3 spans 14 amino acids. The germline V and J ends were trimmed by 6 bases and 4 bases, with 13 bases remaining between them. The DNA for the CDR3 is TGTGCCAGCAGACTCAGGGGAAGTAATCAGCCCCAGCATTTT. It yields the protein CASRLRGSNQPQHF. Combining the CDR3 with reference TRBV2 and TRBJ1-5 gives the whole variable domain EPEVTQTPSHQVTQMGQEVILRCVPISNHLYFYWYRQILGQKVEFLVSFYNNEISEKSEIFDDQFSVERPDGSNFTLKIRSTKLEDSAMYFCASRLRGSNQPQHFGDGTRLSIL.

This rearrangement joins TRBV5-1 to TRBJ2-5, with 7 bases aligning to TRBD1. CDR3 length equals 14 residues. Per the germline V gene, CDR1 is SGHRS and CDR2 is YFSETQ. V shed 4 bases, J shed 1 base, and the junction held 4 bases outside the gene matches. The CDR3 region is CASSVQGSQETQYF. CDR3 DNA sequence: TGCGCCAGCAGCGTACAGGGGAGCCAAGAGACCCAGTACTTC. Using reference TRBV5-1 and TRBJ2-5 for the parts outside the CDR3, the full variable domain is KAGVTQTPRYLIKTRGQQVTLSCSPISGHRSVSWYQQTPGQGLQFLFEYFSETQRNKGNFPGRFSGRQFSNSRSEMNVSTLELGDSALYLCASSVQGSQETQYFGPGTRLLVL.

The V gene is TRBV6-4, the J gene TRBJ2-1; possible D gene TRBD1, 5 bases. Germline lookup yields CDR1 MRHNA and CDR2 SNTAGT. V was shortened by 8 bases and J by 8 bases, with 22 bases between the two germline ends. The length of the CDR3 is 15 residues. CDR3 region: CASPVGRGRADEQFF. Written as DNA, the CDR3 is TGTGCCAGCCCGGTGGGAAGGGGTAGGGCCGATGAGCAGTTCTTC.

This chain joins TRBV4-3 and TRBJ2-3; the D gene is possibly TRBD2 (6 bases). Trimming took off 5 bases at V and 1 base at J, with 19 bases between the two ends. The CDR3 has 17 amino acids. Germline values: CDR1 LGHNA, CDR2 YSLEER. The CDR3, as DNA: TGCGCCAGCAGCTGGAGGGTAGGACGCAGGGGCACAGATACGCAGTATTTT. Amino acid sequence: CASSWRVGRRGTDTQYF.

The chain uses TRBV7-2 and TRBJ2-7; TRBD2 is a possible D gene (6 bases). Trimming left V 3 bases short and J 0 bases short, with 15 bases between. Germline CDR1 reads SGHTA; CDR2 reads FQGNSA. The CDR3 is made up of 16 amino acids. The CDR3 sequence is CASSFVSGQSSYEQYF. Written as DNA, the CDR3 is TGTGCCAGCAGCTTTGTTAGCGGTCAAAGCTCCTACGAGCAGTACTTC.